The clone carrying this T cell receptor (beta chain) was observed a handful of times. Its antigen is undetermined. This specimen belongs to a study of vaccination and CD4 T cells after COVID-19. Overall study: Median time from COVID diagnosis to post-COVID sampling was about 100 days (35 to 161). Study outcomes and limitations: Convalescent patients had 304 of 307 vaccine-specific clones showing spike mono-reactivity.

The treatment: approximately 9-day PBMC culture with coronavirus spike peptide pools or control peptides (ViraFEST assay). Prior to the COVID-19 pandemic (2011-2018), the unexposed donor's CD4+ T cells were collected. The assay that was used to sequence DNA from cultured CD4+ T cells was the Oncomine TCR Beta short-read assay. Once CD4+ T cells had been cultured, genomic DNA was extracted from them. MiXCR was run by TCRdb on the PCR reads, yielding one entry per CDR3 protein. The sample records roughly 7,400 distinct CDR3 sequences, 35% to 45% being singletons. The V gene lost 1 base and the J gene lost 5 bases, with 8 bases spanning the gap. This CDR3 is 13 amino acids long. Germline loops: CDR1 SGHTA, CDR2 FQGNSA.

The rearrangement joins TRBV7-2 to TRBJ1-2; weak D call: TRBD1 (6 bases). The sequence derives from a human donor in good health. Sequencing was carried out using CD4+ T cells from blood, cultured in vitro. This CDR3 is CASSLERGYGYTF. As DNA, the CDR3 is TGTGCCAGCAGCTTAGAGAGGGGGTATGGCTACACCTTC.